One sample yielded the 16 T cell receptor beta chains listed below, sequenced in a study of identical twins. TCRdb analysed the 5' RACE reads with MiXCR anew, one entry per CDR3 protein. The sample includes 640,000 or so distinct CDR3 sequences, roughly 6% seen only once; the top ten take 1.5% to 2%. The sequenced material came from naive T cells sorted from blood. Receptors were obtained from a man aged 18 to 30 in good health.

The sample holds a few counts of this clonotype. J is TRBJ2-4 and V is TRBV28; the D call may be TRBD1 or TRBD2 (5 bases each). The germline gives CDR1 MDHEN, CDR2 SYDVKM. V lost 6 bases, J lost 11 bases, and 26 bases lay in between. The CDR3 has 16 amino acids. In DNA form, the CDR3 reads TGTGCCAGCAGCCCACCGCCATCGAAACCGGGACCCCTTCAGTACTTC. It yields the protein CASSPPPSKPGPLQYF.

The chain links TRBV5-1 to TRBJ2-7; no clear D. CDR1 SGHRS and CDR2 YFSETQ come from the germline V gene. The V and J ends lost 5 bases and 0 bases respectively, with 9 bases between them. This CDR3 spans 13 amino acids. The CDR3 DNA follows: TGCGCCAGCAGTATGGGCACCTCCTACGAGCAGTACTTC. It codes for CASSMGTSYEQYF.

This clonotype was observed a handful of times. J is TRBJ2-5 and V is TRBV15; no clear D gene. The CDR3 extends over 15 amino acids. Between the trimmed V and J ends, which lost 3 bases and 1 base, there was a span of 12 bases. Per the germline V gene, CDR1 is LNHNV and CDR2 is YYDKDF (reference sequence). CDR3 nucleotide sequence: TGTGCCACCAGCAGCGCCGGGTCCCTCCAAGAGACCCAGTACTTC. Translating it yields CATSSAGSLQETQYF.

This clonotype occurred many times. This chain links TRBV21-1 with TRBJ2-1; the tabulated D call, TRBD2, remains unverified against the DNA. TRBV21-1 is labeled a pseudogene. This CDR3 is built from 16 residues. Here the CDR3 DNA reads TGTGCCAGCAGCAAACGAGGACTAGGGAGGTTGGATGAGCAGTTCTTC. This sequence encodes CASSKRGLGRLDEQFF.

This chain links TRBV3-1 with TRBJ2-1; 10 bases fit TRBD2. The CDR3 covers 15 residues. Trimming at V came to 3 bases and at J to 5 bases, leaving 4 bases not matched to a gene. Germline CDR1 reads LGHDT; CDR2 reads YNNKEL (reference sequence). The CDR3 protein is CASSHSGRAHNEQFF. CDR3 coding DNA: TGTGCCAGCAGCCACAGCGGGAGGGCCCACAATGAGCAGTTCTTC.

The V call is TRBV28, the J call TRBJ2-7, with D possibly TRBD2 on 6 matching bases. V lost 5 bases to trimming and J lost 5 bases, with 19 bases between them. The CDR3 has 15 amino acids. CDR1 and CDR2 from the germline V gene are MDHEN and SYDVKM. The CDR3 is CASSDLTSGADEQYF. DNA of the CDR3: TGTGCCAGCAGTGACTTGACTAGTGGAGCCGACGAGCAGTACTTC.

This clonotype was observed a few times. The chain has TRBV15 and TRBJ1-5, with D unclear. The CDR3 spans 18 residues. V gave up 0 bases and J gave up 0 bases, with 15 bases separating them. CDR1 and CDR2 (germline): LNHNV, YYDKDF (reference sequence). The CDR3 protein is CATSRDRQGPYSNQPQHF. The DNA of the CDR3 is TGTGCCACCAGCAGAGATCGGCAAGGACCATATAGCAATCAGCCCCAGCATTTT.

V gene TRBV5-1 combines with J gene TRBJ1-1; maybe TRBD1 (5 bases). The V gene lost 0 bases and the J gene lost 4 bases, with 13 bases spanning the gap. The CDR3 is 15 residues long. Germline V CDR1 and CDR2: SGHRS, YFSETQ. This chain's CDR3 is CASSLGPGVVTEAFF. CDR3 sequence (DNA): TGCGCCAGCAGCTTGGGCCCGGGGGTGGTCACTGAAGCTTTCTTT.

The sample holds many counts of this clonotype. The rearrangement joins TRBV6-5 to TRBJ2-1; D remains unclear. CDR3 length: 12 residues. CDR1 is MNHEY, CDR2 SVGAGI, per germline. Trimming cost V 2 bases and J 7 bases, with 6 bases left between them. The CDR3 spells CASSYAGNEQFF. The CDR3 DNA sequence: TGTGCCAGCAGTTACGCCGGGAATGAGCAGTTCTTC.

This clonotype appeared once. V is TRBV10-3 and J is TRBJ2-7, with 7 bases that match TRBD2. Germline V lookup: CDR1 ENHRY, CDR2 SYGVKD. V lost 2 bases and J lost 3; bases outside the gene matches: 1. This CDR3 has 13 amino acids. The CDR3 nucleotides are TGTGCCATCAGTGAGGGCGGGGGCTACGAGCAGTACTTC. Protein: CAISEGGGYEQYF.

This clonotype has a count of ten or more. The CDR3 DNA reads TGCAGCGCAGGGGGAGACACTGAAGCTTTCTTT. Its translation: CSAGGDTEAFF. This chain uses TRBV29-1 with TRBJ1-1; TRBD1 aligns across 7 bases. The CDR3 is 11 amino acids. Looked up from germline, CDR1 is SQVTM and CDR2 is ANQGSEA. Trimming cost V 7 bases and J 3 bases; bases outside gene matches: 2. Full variable domain (missing parts from reference TRBV29-1 and TRBJ1-1): SAVISQKPSRDICQRGTSLTIQCQVDSQVTMMFWYRQQPGQSLTLIATANQGSEATYESGFVIDKFPISRPNLTFSTLTVSNMSPEDSSIYLCSAGGDTEAFFGQGTRLTVV.

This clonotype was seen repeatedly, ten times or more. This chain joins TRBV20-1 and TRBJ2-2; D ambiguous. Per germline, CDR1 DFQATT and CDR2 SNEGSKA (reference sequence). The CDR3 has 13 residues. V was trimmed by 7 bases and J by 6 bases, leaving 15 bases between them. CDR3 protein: CSDRIPVPGELFF. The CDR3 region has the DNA TGCAGTGATAGGATCCCCGTTCCCGGGGAGCTGTTTTTT.

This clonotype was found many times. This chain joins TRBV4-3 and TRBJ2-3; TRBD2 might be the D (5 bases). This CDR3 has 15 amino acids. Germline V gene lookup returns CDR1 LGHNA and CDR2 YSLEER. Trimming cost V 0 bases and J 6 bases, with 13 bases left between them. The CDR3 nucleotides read TGCGCCAGCAGCCAAGAAGGGTACGAGGGTGATACGCAGTATTTT. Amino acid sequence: CASSQEGYEGDTQYF.

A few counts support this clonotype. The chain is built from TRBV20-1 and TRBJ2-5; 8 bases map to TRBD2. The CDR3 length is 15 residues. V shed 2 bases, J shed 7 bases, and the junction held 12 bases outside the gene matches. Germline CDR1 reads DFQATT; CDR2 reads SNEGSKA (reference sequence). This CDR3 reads CSARQPSGFPGTQYF. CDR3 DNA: TGCAGTGCTAGACAACCTAGCGGGTTCCCGGGGACCCAGTACTTC.

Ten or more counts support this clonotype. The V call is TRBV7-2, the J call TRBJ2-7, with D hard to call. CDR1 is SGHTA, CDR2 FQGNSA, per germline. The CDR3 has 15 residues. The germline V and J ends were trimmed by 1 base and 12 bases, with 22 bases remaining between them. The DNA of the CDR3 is TGTGCCAGCAGCTTAGATCCTCGACAAGGCAGAATCCCGTACGTC. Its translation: CASSLDPRQGRIPYV.

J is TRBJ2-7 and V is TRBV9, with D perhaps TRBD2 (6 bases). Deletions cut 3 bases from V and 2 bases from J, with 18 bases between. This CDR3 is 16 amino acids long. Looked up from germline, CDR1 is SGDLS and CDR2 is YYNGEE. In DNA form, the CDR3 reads TGTGCCAGCAGCGCCGGAGGGACTCATCAAACCTACGAGCAGTACTTC. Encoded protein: CASSAGGTHQTYEQYF.